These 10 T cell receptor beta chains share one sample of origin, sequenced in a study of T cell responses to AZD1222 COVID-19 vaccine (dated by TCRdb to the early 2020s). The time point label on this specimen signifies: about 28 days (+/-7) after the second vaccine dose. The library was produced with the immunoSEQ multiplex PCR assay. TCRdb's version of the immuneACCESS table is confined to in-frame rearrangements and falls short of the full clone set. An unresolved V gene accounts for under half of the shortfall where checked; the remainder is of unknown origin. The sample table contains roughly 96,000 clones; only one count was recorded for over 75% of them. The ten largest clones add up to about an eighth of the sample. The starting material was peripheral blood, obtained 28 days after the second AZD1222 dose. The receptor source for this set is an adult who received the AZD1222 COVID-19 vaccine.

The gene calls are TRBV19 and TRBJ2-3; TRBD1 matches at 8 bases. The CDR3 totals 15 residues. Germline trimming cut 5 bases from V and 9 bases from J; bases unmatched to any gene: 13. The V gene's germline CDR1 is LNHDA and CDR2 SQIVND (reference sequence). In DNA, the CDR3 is TGTGCCAGTAGTGTGGTCGGGACAGGAGAAGGCACGCAGTATTTT. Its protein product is CASSVVGTGEGTQYF.

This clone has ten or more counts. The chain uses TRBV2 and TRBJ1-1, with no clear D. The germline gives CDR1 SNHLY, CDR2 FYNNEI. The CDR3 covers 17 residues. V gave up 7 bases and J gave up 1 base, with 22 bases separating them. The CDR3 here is CASTRQSAPGGNTEAFF. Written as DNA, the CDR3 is TGTGCCAGCACCCGACAATCGGCCCCGGGAGGGAACACTGAAGCTTTCTTT.

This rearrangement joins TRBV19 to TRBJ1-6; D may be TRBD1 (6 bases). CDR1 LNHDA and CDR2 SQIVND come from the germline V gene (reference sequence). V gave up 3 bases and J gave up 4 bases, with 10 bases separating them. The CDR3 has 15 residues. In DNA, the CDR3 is TGTGCCAGTAGTATGGACAGATATTATAATTCACCCCTCCACTTT. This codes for CASSMDRYYNSPLHF.

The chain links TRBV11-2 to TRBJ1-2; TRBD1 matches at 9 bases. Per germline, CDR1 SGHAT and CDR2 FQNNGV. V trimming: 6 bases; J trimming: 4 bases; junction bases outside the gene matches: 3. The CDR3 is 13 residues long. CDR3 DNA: TGTGCCAGCAGTGGGACAGGGAGCTATGGCTACACCTTC. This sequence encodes CASSGTGSYGYTF. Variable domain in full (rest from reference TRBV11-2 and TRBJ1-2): EAGVAQSPRYKIIEKRQSVAFWCNPISGHATLYWYQQILGQGPKLLIQFQNNGVVDDSQLPKDRFSAERLKGVDSTLKIQPAKLEDSAVYLCASSGTGSYGYTFGSGTRLTVV.

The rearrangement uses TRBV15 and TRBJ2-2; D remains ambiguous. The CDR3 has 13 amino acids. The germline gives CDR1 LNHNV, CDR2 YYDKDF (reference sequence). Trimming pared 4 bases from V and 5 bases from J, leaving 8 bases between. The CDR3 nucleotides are TGTGCCACCAGCACGCGGTGGACCGGGGAGCTGTTTTTT. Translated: CATSTRWTGELFF.

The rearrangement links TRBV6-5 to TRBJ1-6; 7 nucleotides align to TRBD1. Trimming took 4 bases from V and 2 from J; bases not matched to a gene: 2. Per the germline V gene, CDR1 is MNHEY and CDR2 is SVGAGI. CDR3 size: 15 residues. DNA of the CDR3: TGTGCCAGCAGTTCCGACAGGGCCTATAATTCACCCCTCCACTTT. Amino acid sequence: CASSSDRAYNSPLHF.

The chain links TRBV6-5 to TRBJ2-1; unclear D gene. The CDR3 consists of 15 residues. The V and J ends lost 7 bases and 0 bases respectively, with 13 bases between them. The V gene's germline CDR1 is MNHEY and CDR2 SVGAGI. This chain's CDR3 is CASTEEGYSYNEQFF. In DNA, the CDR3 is TGTGCCAGCACCGAAGAAGGGTACTCCTACAATGAGCAGTTCTTC.

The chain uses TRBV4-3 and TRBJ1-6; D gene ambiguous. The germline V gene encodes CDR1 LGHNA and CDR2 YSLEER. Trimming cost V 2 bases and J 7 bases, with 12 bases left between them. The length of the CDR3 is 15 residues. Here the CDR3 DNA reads TGCGCCAGCAGCCAAACCCTAGTTAGGAATTCACCCCTCCACTTT. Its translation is CASSQTLVRNSPLHF.

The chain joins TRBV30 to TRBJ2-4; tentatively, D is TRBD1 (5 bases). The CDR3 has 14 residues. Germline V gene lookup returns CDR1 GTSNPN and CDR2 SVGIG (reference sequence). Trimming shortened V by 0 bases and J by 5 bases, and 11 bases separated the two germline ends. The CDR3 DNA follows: TGTGCCTGGAGTGTAGGCAGGGTGGAAAACATTCAGTACTTC. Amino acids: CAWSVGRVENIQYF.

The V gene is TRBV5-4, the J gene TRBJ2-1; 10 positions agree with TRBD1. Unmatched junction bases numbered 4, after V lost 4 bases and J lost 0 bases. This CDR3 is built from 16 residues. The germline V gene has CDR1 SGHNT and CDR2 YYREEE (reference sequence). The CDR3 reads CASSPTGGFSYNEQFF. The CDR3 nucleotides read TGTGCCAGCAGCCCGACAGGGGGCTTCTCCTACAATGAGCAGTTCTTC.